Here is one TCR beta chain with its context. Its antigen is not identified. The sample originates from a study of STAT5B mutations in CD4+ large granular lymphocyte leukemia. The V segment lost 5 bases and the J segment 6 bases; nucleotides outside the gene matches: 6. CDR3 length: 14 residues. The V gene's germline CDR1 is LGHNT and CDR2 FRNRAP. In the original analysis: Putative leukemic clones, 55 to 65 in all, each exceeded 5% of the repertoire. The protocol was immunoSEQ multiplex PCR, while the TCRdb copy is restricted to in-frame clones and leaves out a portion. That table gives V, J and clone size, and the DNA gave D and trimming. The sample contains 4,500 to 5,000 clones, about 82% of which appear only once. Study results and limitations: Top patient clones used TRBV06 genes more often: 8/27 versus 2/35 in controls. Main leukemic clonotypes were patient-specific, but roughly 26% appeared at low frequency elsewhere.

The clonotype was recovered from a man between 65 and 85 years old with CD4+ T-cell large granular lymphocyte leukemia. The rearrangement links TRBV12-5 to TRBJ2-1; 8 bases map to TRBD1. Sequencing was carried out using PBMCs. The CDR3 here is CASGLGQALNEQFF. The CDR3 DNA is TGTGCTAGTGGTCTGGGACAGGCCCTCAATGAGCAGTTCTTC.